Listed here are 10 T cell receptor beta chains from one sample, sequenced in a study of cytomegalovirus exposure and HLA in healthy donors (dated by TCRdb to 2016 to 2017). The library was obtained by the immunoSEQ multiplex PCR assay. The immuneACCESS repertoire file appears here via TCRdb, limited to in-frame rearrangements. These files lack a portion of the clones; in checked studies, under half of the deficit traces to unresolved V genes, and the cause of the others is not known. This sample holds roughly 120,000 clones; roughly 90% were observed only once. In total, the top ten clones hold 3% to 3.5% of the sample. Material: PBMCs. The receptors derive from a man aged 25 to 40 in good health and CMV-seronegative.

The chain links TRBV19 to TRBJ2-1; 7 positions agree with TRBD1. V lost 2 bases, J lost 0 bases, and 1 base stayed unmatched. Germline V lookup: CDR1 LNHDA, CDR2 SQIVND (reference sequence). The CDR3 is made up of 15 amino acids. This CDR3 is CASSINRGSYNEQFF. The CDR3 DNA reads TGTGCCAGTAGTATAAACAGGGGCTCCTACAATGAGCAGTTCTTC.

CDR3 sequence (DNA): TGTGCCAGCAGCGTAGCGACTAGCGGGGGCTCAGATACGCAGTATTTT. It codes for CASSVATSGGSDTQYF. This chain uses TRBV9 with TRBJ2-3; 12 positions agree with TRBD2. The ends lost 0 bases at V and 4 bases at J; junction bases unmatched: 3. Per the germline V gene, CDR1 is SGDLS and CDR2 is YYNGEE. CDR3 length equals 16 residues.

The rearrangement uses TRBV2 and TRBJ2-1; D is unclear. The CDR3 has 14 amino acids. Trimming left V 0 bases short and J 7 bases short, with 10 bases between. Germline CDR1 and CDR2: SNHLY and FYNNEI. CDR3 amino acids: CASSEAERLNEQFF. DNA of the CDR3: TGTGCCAGCAGTGAAGCAGAGAGGCTAAATGAGCAGTTCTTC.

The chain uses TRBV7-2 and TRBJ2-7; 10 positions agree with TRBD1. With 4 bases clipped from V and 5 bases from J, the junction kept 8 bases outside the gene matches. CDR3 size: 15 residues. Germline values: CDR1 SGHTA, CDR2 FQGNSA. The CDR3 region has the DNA TGTGCCAGCAGCTCCCTAGGGACAGGGGTCCACGAGCAGTACTTC. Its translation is CASSSLGTGVHEQYF.

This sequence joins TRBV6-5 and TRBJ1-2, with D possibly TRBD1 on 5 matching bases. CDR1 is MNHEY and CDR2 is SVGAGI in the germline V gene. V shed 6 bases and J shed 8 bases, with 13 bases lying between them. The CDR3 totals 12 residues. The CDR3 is CASRKGGEGYTF. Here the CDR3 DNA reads TGTGCCAGCAGAAAGGGAGGGGAAGGCTACACCTTC.

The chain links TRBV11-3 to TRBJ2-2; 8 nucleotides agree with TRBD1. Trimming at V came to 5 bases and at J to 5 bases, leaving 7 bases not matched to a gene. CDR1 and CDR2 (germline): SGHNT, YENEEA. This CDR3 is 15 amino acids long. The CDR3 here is CASSAQGAGTGELFF. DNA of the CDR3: TGTGCCAGCAGCGCCCAGGGGGCAGGTACCGGGGAGCTGTTTTTT.

CDR3: CASSNRAGGVQETQYF. The CDR3, as DNA: TGTGCCAGCAGCAATAGAGCGGGGGGGGTCCAAGAGACCCAGTACTTC. V is TRBV6-6 and J is TRBJ2-5; TRBD2 agrees at 10 bases. V lost 6 bases, J lost 1 base, and 8 bases stayed unmatched. The CDR3 loop spans 16 amino acids. Germline CDR1 MNHNY, CDR2 SVGAGI (reference sequence).

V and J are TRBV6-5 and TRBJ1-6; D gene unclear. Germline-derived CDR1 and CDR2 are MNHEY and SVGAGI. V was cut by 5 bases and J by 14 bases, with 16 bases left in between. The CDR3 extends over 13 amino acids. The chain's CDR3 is CASSRGLSAALHF. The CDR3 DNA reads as TGTGCCAGCAGTCGAGGACTCAGCGCGGCCCTCCACTTT.

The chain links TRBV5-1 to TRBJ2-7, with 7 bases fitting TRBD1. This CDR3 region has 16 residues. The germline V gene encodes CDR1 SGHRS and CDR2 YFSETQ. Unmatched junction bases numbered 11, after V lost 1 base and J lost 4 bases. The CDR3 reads CASSLPKTGTQYEQYF. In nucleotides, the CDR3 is TGCGCCAGCAGCTTGCCGAAGACAGGGACACAGTACGAGCAGTACTTC.

The CDR3 sequence is CASSLARVEGKSGYTF. The CDR3 bases are TGTGCCAGCAGCTTAGCGCGTGTAGAGGGAAAAAGTGGCTACACCTTC. This rearrangement joins TRBV7-9 to TRBJ1-2; D not certain. The CDR3 runs to 16 residues. Looked up from germline, CDR1 is SEHNR and CDR2 is FQNEAQ (reference sequence). The ends were cut back, 0 bases at V and 7 bases at J, with 18 bases in the middle.